This T cell receptor (beta chain) was identified in a study of blood T cell repertoires in COVID-19 (dated by TCRdb to the early 2020s). About the investigation overall: Samples from collaborators originated in the United States, Italy and Spain and spanned both the acute and convalescent phases of COVID-19. The prospective study material was composed of cDNA or gDNA derived from T cells, B-cell-depleted T cells, or PBMCs. Deeply sampled blood TCRbeta repertoires from subjects exposed to, actively infected with, or recovered from COVID-19 were included in the dataset. The repertoires were released in a freely available public database intended as a resource for research on the immune response to SARS-CoV-2. The samples were drawn from the first 160 participants of the ongoing ImmuneRACE study and from 1,254 subjects provided by 6 global collaborators. Sample metadata almost always included a de-identified subject ID, COVID-19 status, age in years and sex. Where HLA class I and class II types were available, the types were taken from metadata supplied by the sample provider, not from assay-based typing. The paper as a whole reports these results and caveats: How much clinical and demographic metadata was included differed by source and by participant, and the metadata was provided uncurated.

TCRbeta CDR3 regions were amplified from genomic DNA using the immunoSEQ Assay, a bias-controlled multiplex PCR. In the authors' own workflow: The number of nucleated cells in each sample was estimated from the amplification of reference gene primers within the assay. To quantify the absolute abundance of each unique TCRbeta CDR3 rearrangement, sequence reads were collapsed and filtered. For each sample, productive Simpson clonality was calculated as the square root of Simpson's diversity index over productive rearrangements. Entries here come from immuneACCESS through TCRdb and include only in-frame sequences with V and J called. Some clones fail to appear in such tables; in the studies checked, an unresolved V gene covers under half of the shortfall, and the cause of the remainder is unknown. Clonal size and the V and J genes are those of that table, whereas D and trimming came from the DNA. Counted in this sample were around 60,000 clones; roughly 72% of them appeared once. Roughly 4.9% of the sample is held by the ten biggest clonotypes.

At one collaborating source in Seattle, patients were enrolled during active infection and were followed longitudinally through the course of disease. Each collaborating institution followed its own protocols to collect whole blood in K2EDTA tubes. For TCRbeta analysis, collaborator samples were shipped as frozen whole blood, as isolated PBMCs, or as DNA extracted from either sample type. Remarks on this clone: Its antigen has not been determined. Base qualities are not provided; no much larger clone lies one nucleotide away.

The sample taken for sequencing was peripheral blood. The sequence derives from a woman in her 70s with COVID-19, enrolled during active disease.

CDR3 protein: CASSRGLAGVAGELFF. The nucleotides are TGTGCCAGCAGCCGAGGACTAGCGGGGGTGGCCGGGGAGCTGTTTTTT. The rearranged chain carries TRBV3-1 (or the pseudogene TRBV3-2) and TRBJ2-2; 13 bases in the junction line up with TRBD2. From V the trimming removes 4 bases and from J it removes 6 bases, while the gene matches leave 5 bases of the junction unaccounted for. From its cysteine to its phenylalanine, the CDR3 spans 16 amino acids. Only CDR3 DNA remains: 48 bases, in frame from the first base. Via the germline V gene (reference sequence), CDR1 is LGHDT and CDR2 YNNKEL.